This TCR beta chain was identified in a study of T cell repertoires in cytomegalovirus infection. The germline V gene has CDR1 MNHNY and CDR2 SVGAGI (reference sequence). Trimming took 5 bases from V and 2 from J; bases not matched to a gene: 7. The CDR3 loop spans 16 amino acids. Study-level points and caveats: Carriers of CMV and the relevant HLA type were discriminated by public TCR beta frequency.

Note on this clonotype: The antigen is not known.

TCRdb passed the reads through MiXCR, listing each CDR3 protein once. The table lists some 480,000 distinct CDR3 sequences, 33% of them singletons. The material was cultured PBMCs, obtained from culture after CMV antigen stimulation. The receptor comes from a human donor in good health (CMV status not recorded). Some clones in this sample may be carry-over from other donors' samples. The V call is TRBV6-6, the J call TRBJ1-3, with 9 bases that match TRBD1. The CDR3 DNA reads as TGTGCCAGCAGTGGCACAGGGGGCTCTCCTGGAAACACCATATATTTT. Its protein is CASSGTGGSPGNTIYF.